This passage covers 26 T cell receptor beta chains from one sample sequenced in a study of shared clonotypes between healthy human individuals (dated by TCRdb to 2018 to 2020). The library was built by means of the immunoSEQ multiplex PCR assay. Sourced from immuneACCESS, this table was stored by TCRdb with only in-frame sequences that have V and J called. A share of the clones is absent; for the studies checked, an unresolved V gene accounts for under half, and the remainder has no known explanation. The sample table records about 1 million clones; more than 65% of these occur just once. Around 1.4% of the sample goes to the ten largest clones. Sequenced material: memory CD4+ T cells sorted from blood. The sample's cell subset or site label, in plain terms: CD45RA-negative fraction. The source is a man aged 18 to 29 in good health.

V and J are TRBV19 and TRBJ1-5; TRBD1 matches at 10 bases. Unmatched junction bases numbered 2, after V lost 5 bases and J lost 4 bases. The CDR3 is made up of 14 amino acids. Germline V lookup: CDR1 LNHDA, CDR2 SQIVND (reference sequence). The CDR3 region is CASSRDRGNQPQHF. As DNA, the CDR3 is TGTGCCAGTAGTCGGGACAGGGGAAATCAGCCCCAGCATTTT.

This clone occurred a few times. The rearrangement links TRBV6-1 to TRBJ1-2; D gene unclear. Trimming took off 7 bases at V and 4 bases at J, with 10 bases between the two ends. Germline-derived CDR1 and CDR2 are MNHNS and SASEGT. The CDR3 extends over 12 amino acids. The CDR3 sequence: CASTGTLYGYTF. CDR3 in DNA: TGTGCCAGCACCGGAACCCTCTATGGCTACACCTTC.

This chain links TRBV23-1 with TRBJ2-7, with TRBD2 matching over 8 bases. TRBV23-1 is annotated as an ORF whose role is uncertain. CDR3 size: 17 residues. V dropped 4 bases and J dropped 3; count of bases not matched to a gene: 14. As DNA, the CDR3 is TGCGCCAGCAGTCGGATTAGCGGGACTAGGGGCATCTACGAGCAGTACTTC. Its translation: CASSRISGTRGIYEQYF.

As concerns this clone: Sequence at one end of the junction differs from germline and may be a read error. V gene TRBV7-7 combines with J gene TRBJ2-5; D might be TRBD1 or TRBD2, each matching 5 bases. CDR1 and CDR2 (germline): SSHAT, FNYEAQ (reference sequence). CDR3 size: 15 residues. For the CDR3, the DNA is TGTGCTAGCAGCTTAGTTTTGGGGGTGAAAGAGACCCAGTACTTC. This sequence encodes CASSLVLGVKETQYF.

In the case of this clone: Its ends do not fully match the called genes, so a read error is possible. The chain carries TRBV29-1 and TRBJ1-1, with D tentatively TRBD1 (6 bases). This CDR3 comprises 12 residues. The germline CDR1 and CDR2 sequences are SQVTM and ANQGSEA. The CDR3 DNA sequence: TGCAGCGCTGAACAGGGAGGGACTGAAGCTTTCTTT. It specifies CSAEQGGTEAFF.

This chain uses TRBV18 with TRBJ1-2; unclear D gene. CDR1 is KGHSH, CDR2 LQKENI, per germline. This CDR3 is built from 14 residues. V was clipped by 4 bases and J by 4 bases, with 13 bases between them. The CDR3 reads CASSRNTPGYGYTF. CDR3 nucleotides: TGTGCCAGCTCACGCAACACCCCTGGCTATGGCTACACCTTC.

A word on this clone: This may be a read error, as it is one base from a much larger clone. V gene TRBV5-8 combines with J gene TRBJ2-2; D unclear. The germline gives CDR1 SGHTS, CDR2 YDEGEE. V was cut by 2 bases and J by 0 bases, with 2 bases left in between. The CDR3 has 13 amino acids. The CDR3 DNA sequence: TGTGCCAGCAGCTTCGCGAACACCGGGGAGCTGTTTTTT. As protein: CASSFANTGELFF.

This clone was detected a few times. The genes are TRBV29-1 and TRBJ1-1, with D unresolved. The ends were cut back, 4 bases at V and 8 bases at J, with 5 bases in the middle. Germline CDR1 SQVTM, CDR2 ANQGSEA. The CDR3 spans 9 residues. The chain's CDR3 is CSVAPEAFF. Here the CDR3 DNA reads TGCAGCGTTGCCCCCGAAGCTTTCTTT.

The chain is built from TRBV6-4 and TRBJ2-3; D is undetermined. The V gene's germline CDR1 is MRHNA and CDR2 SNTAGT. The CDR3 loop spans 14 amino acids. V was pared by 5 bases and J by 5 bases, with 14 bases between. This CDR3 reads CASSTNLKGDTQYF. As DNA, the CDR3 is TGTGCCAGCAGTACCAACCTAAAGGGAGATACGCAGTATTTT.

The V call is TRBV7-3, the J call TRBJ2-1; D is possibly TRBD2 (6 bases). CDR1 SGHTA and CDR2 FQGTGA come from the germline V gene. The CDR3 length is 15 residues. The germline V and J ends were trimmed by 1 base and 5 bases, with 12 bases remaining between them. The DNA of the CDR3 is TGTGCCAGCAGCTTAATACTAGCCACAGACAATGAGCAGTTCTTC. It yields the protein CASSLILATDNEQFF.

This sequence joins TRBV5-6 and TRBJ2-2; TRBD1 aligns across 8 bases. Trimming took 7 bases from V and 1 from J; bases not matched to a gene: 9. Per germline, CDR1 SGHDT and CDR2 YYEEEE. The CDR3 runs 16 residues. The CDR3 sequence is CASDRFGTGNTGELFF. Written as DNA, the CDR3 is TGTGCCAGCGATCGATTCGGGACAGGGAACACCGGGGAGCTGTTTTTT.

The CDR3 loop is CATSTSGGNNEQFF. The CDR3 nucleotides read TGTGCCACCTCGACTAGCGGGGGTAACAATGAGCAGTTCTTC. V is TRBV11-2 and J is TRBJ2-1; the match to TRBD2 covers 12 bases. Losses at the gene ends were 10 bases for V and 5 bases for J; bases not matched to a gene: 6. CDR1 SGHAT and CDR2 FQNNGV come from the germline V gene. The CDR3 extends over 14 amino acids.

The rearrangement uses TRBV5-1 and TRBJ1-2, with a possible D match to TRBD1 (5 bases). V gave up 5 bases and J gave up 2 bases, with 16 bases separating them. Germline CDR1 is SGHRS and CDR2 is YFSETQ. CDR3 length: 15 residues. The CDR3 loop is CASSGGAFSNYGYTF. CDR3 DNA: TGCGCCAGCAGTGGGGGAGCCTTCTCGAACTATGGCTACACCTTC.

The chain combines TRBV5-1 with TRBJ2-3; D is unclear. The CDR3 spans 15 residues. V was pared by 2 bases and J by 1 base, with 11 bases between. The germline V gene has CDR1 SGHRS and CDR2 YFSETQ. In DNA, the CDR3 is TGCGCCAGCAGCTTTAAGGGCATGGGCACAGATACGCAGTATTTT. Translation: CASSFKGMGTDTQYF.

Written as DNA, the CDR3 is TGCGCCAGCAGAAGAGGGGAGGTAGAGACCCAGTACTTC. Protein sequence: CASRRGEVETQYF. J is TRBJ2-5 and V is TRBV5-1, with D perhaps TRBD2 (6 bases). The ends were cut back, 5 bases at V and 4 bases at J, with 12 bases in the middle. The CDR3 loop spans 13 amino acids. From germline, CDR1 is SGHRS and CDR2 YFSETQ. Supplemented by reference TRBV5-1 and TRBJ2-5, the full variable domain reads KAGVTQTPRYLIKTRGQQVTLSCSPISGHRSVSWYQQTPGQGLQFLFEYFSETQRNKGNFPGRFSGRQFSNSRSEMNVSTLELGDSALYLCASRRGEVETQYFGPGTRLLVL.

This chain uses TRBV19 with TRBJ2-3; D might be TRBD1 (6 bases). Germline CDR1 reads LNHDA; CDR2 reads SQIVND (reference sequence). The CDR3 extends over 12 amino acids. With 9 bases removed from V and 1 base from J, the gap between germline ends came to 8 bases. The CDR3 protein is CASNRGTDTQYF. The CDR3 bases are TGTGCCAGCAACAGGGGCACAGATACGCAGTATTTT. The full variable domain, its missing parts supplied by reference TRBV19 and TRBJ2-3, is DGGITQSPKYLFRKEGQNVTLSCEQNLNHDAMYWYRQDPGQGLRLIYYSQIVNDFQKGDIAEGYSVSREKKESFPLTVTSAQKNPTAFYLCASNRGTDTQYFGPGTRLTVL.

Points on this clone: Other DNA sequences in the same sample also yield this CDR3. This chain uses TRBV18 with TRBJ1-3, with 8 bases that match TRBD1. CDR1 KGHSH and CDR2 LQKENI come from the germline V gene. The length of the CDR3 is 15 residues. The V gene end was trimmed by 3 bases and the J gene end by 1 base; junction bases not matched to a gene: 2. CDR3 protein: CASSPGQGSGNTIYF. The DNA of the CDR3 is TGTGCCAGCTCACCCGGACAGGGTTCTGGAAACACCATATATTTT.

The chain couples TRBV2 to TRBJ2-7; 10 bases line up with TRBD2. The ends lost 4 bases at V and 3 bases at J; junction bases unmatched: 3. In germline, CDR1 is SNHLY, CDR2 FYNNEI. This CDR3 region has 14 residues. This CDR3 is CASSGEREGYEQYF. The CDR3 DNA reads as TGTGCCAGCAGTGGGGAGCGGGAGGGCTACGAGCAGTACTTC.

This clone was recorded a few times. The chain joins TRBV28 to TRBJ1-1; 9 bases are shared with TRBD1. From germline, CDR1 is MDHEN and CDR2 SYDVKM. The CDR3 sequence is 14 residues long. After removal of 2 bases from V and 7 bases from J, the junction contained 5 bases not matched to a gene. The CDR3 DNA reads TGTGCCAGCAGTTTAGGGACAGGGCAGGGTGAAGCTTTCTTT. Encoded protein: CASSLGTGQGEAFF.

The rearrangement links TRBV5-1 to TRBJ1-6, with a weak D call TRBD1 (5 bases). The V gene lost 4 bases and the J gene lost 4 bases, with 15 bases spanning the gap. Germline V lookup: CDR1 SGHRS, CDR2 YFSETQ. CDR3 length: 16 residues. The CDR3 DNA reads as TGCGCCAGCAGCCCCTCTGGGACGCCTTATAATTCACCCCTCCACTTT. Amino acid sequence: CASSPSGTPYNSPLHF.

This clone occurred a few times. At the DNA level, this CDR3 is encoded by other sequences in the same sample as well. The chain combines TRBV18 with TRBJ1-1; D is undetermined. Per germline, CDR1 KGHSH and CDR2 LQKENI. The ends were cut back, 3 bases at V and 0 bases at J, with 8 bases in the middle. This CDR3 comprises 14 residues. Here the CDR3 reads CASSPQTMNTEAFF. Here the CDR3 DNA reads TGTGCCAGCTCACCTCAGACCATGAACACTGAAGCTTTCTTT.

This clone was detected only a few times. The V and J genes are TRBV5-4 and TRBJ2-5; the D is unclear. Deletions cut 0 bases from V and 5 bases from J, with 5 bases between. The CDR3 is 12 amino acids. The germline gives CDR1 SGHNT, CDR2 YYREEE (reference sequence). The CDR3 DNA is TGTGCCAGCAGCTTGGGGTCGGAGACCCAGTACTTC. Protein: CASSLGSETQYF.

This clone was picked up a small number of times. The chain employs TRBV19 and TRBJ1-5; D possibly corresponds to TRBD1 (5 bases). Germline V gives CDR1 LNHDA, CDR2 SQIVND (reference sequence). The CDR3 extends over 14 amino acids. V shed 8 bases and J shed 3 bases, with 14 bases lying between them. In DNA, the CDR3 is TGTGCCAGTCGTACGGACACCTACAATCAGCCCCAGCATTTT. This translates into CASRTDTYNQPQHF. Supplemented by reference TRBV19 and TRBJ1-5, the full variable domain reads DGGITQSPKYLFRKEGQNVTLSCEQNLNHDAMYWYRQDPGQGLRLIYYSQIVNDFQKGDIAEGYSVSREKKESFPLTVTSAQKNPTAFYLCASRTDTYNQPQHFGDGTRLSIL.

This clone was seen repeatedly, ten times or more. This chain connects TRBV5-1 to TRBJ2-7, with D possibly being TRBD2 (6 bases). Germline CDR1 SGHRS, CDR2 YFSETQ. V gave up 4 bases and J gave up 3 bases, with 14 bases separating them. The CDR3 extends over 14 amino acids. The CDR3 loop reads CASSQGGVLYEQYF. The CDR3 DNA reads TGCGCCAGCAGCCAGGGAGGTGTTCTCTACGAGCAGTACTTC.

This sequence joins TRBV2 and TRBJ2-7; D assignment may be TRBD1 or TRBD2 (5 bases each). The germline V gene encodes CDR1 SNHLY and CDR2 FYNNEI. This CDR3 has 13 amino acids. Trimming took off 9 bases at V and 4 bases at J, with 16 bases between the two ends. The DNA of the CDR3 is TGTGCCAGTGGGGCGTCACGGGGATACGAGCAGTACTTC. This encodes CASGASRGYEQYF.

The V call is TRBV4-3, the J call TRBJ2-3, with TRBD2 as a possible D gene (6 bases). This CDR3 contains 16 residues. Deletions cut 0 bases from V and 1 base from J, with 11 bases between. Per the germline V gene, CDR1 is LGHNA and CDR2 is YSLEER. Written as DNA, the CDR3 is TGCGCCAGCAGCCAAGACGGGGGTAAGGGCACAGATACGCAGTATTTT. It codes for CASSQDGGKGTDTQYF.